Each of the 25 T cell receptor beta chains below was sequenced from the same sample in a study of blood T cells in healthy people across ages. Primed by a sample-barcoded 5' primer and a J-beta primer mix, a second PCR proceeded for 7 to 11 cycles. TCRdb called the 5' RACE reads again in MiXCR, with one record for every CDR3 protein. The sample consists of roughly 800,000 distinct CDR3 sequences, 58% of them appearing once. Sequenced: blood. Source of these receptors: a man aged 30 to 45 in good health.

This sequence joins TRBV29-1 and TRBJ2-1; D is possibly TRBD1 (5 bases). The CDR3 sequence is 12 residues long. V was trimmed by 4 bases and J by 8 bases, leaving 12 bases between them. In germline, CDR1 is SQVTM, CDR2 ANQGSEA. The CDR3 protein is CSVGPREYEQFF. The CDR3 DNA is TGCAGCGTTGGACCCAGGGAATATGAGCAGTTCTTC.

This clonotype was detected only a few times. V is TRBV4-3 and J is TRBJ2-3; 16 positions agree with TRBD2. CDR3 size: 19 residues. Germline loops: CDR1 LGHNA, CDR2 YSLEER. V trimming: 5 bases; J trimming: 3 bases; junction bases outside the gene matches: 11. In nucleotides, the CDR3 is TGCGCCAGCAGCTCCATGTACGGGACTAGCGGGAGGGAGACAGATACGCAGTATTTT. Translation: CASSSMYGTSGRETDTQYF.

V is TRBV12-3 or TRBV12-4 and J is TRBJ2-7; TRBD2 agrees at 9 bases. This CDR3 is 16 amino acids long. J gave up 7 bases and V 6 bases, and 16 bases lay outside the gene matches. In DNA, the CDR3 is TGTGCCAGCAGGGCCGGGGTAGCGGGAGAGGTTAATGAGCAGTACTTC. Translated, it gives CASRAGVAGEVNEQYF.

This clonotype was counted a few times. The chain links TRBV12-3 or TRBV12-4 to TRBJ2-5, with D perhaps assigned TRBD1 or TRBD2 (5 bases each). The assigned J gene may be wrong: the sequence end matches TRBJ2-7 better. The CDR3 extends over 15 amino acids. The CDR3 loop is CASSKSRDGAYEQYF. The DNA of the CDR3 is TGTGCCAGCAGCAAAAGCAGGGACGGAGCCTACGAGCAGTACTTC.

In DNA, the CDR3 is TGCAGTGCTGAAGAACAGGGTGGAGAGGCCTATGGCTACACCTTC. Encoded protein: CSAEEQGGEAYGYTF. The gene calls are TRBV20-1 and TRBJ1-2; maybe TRBD1 (6 bases). V was cut by 5 bases and J by 4 bases, with 20 bases left in between. From germline, CDR1 is DFQATT and CDR2 SNEGSKA (reference sequence). This CDR3 region has 15 residues.

This sequence joins TRBV5-1 and TRBJ2-1; 10 bases match TRBD2. The end of the DNA aligns better with TRBJ2-7, so the J call may be wrong. Germline V CDR1 and CDR2: SGHRS, YFSETQ. The CDR3 extends over 16 amino acids. The CDR3 nucleotides are TGCGCCAGCAGCTTGGAAGCGGGAGGGCCGCCGGATGAGCAGTACTTC. Its protein is CASSLEAGGPPDEQYF.

Details on this clonotype: Being one base from a much bigger clone, this may be a read error. This chain uses TRBV20-1 with TRBJ1-6; possible D gene TRBD1, 6 bases. With 5 bases removed from V and 11 bases from J, the gap between germline ends came to 16 bases. Germline V gives CDR1 DFQATT, CDR2 SNEGSKA (reference sequence). The CDR3 contains 13 residues. The chain's CDR3 is CSALNTGSPPLHF. Here the CDR3 DNA reads TGCAGTGCTCTTAACACAGGGAGCCCACCCCTCCACTTT.

The chain is built from TRBV15 and TRBJ1-5, with D perhaps TRBD1 (5 bases). Trimming took 1 base from V and 4 from J, leaving 14 bases between them. Per the germline V gene, CDR1 is LNHNV and CDR2 is YYDKDF (reference sequence). This CDR3 spans 16 amino acids. Here the CDR3 DNA reads TGTGCCACCAGCAGAGCAGGCGCGGGGCAGAATCAGCCCCAGCATTTT. It codes for CATSRAGAGQNQPQHF.

Details on this clonotype: A much larger clonotype is one base distant, so this may be a read error. V gene TRBV7-9 combines with J gene TRBJ1-2, with D perhaps TRBD1 (5 bases). Per germline, CDR1 SEHNR and CDR2 FQNEAQ (reference sequence). Between the trimmed V and J ends, which lost 5 bases and 4 bases, there was a span of 11 bases. The CDR3 runs to 13 residues. CDR3 DNA: TGTGCCAGCAGCCCCGTGACAGTCTATGGCTACACCTTC. It codes for CASSPVTVYGYTF.

This rearrangement joins TRBV6-5 to TRBJ1-6; tentatively, D is TRBD1 (5 bases). The V gene's germline CDR1 is MNHEY and CDR2 SVGAGI. The CDR3 runs 16 residues. V lost 5 bases, J lost 2 bases, and 13 bases lay in between. CDR3 region: CASSRGRVTYNSPLHF. The CDR3 DNA sequence: TGTGCCAGCAGTCGGGGCAGGGTGACCTATAATTCACCCCTCCACTTT.

The chain recombines TRBV12-3 or TRBV12-4 with TRBJ2-5; 8 nucleotides line up with TRBD2. There are 16 residues in the CDR3. V was pared by 8 bases and J by 3 bases, with 14 bases of the junction left unmatched. The CDR3 loop is CASSSPRGGPEETQYF. CDR3 bases: TGTGCCAGCTCCAGCCCTCGCGGGGGGCCCGAAGAGACCCAGTACTTC.

The rearrangement joins TRBV18 to TRBJ2-5; the match to TRBD2 covers 11 bases. The CDR3 loop spans 16 amino acids. The J segment lost 1 base and the V segment lost 1 base, leaving 2 bases of the junction unmatched. Germline assignment: CDR1 KGHSH and CDR2 LQKENI. The CDR3 DNA reads TGTGCCAGCTCACCACGTAGCGGGAGGGGCCAAGAGACCCAGTACTTC. This codes for CASSPRSGRGQETQYF.

The rearrangement links TRBV11-2 to TRBJ2-2; D not resolved. CDR1 is SGHAT and CDR2 is FQNNGV in the germline V gene. CDR3 size: 14 residues. With 5 bases removed from V and 1 base from J, the gap between germline ends came to 8 bases. The DNA for the CDR3 is TGTGCCAGCAGCCAATTACGGAACACCGGGGAGCTGTTTTTT. Protein: CASSQLRNTGELFF.

The J gene is TRBJ1-6, the V gene TRBV27; weak D call: TRBD1 (6 bases). V dropped 5 bases and J dropped 0 bases, with 14 bases sitting between them. This CDR3 has 17 residues. The germline V gene encodes CDR1 MNHEY and CDR2 SMNVEV (reference sequence). CDR3 DNA: TGTGCCAGCAGTCTAGGACAGAAGAGCTCCTATAATTCACCCCTCCACTTT. Translating gives CASSLGQKSSYNSPLHF.

Here the CDR3 reads CASSYSMNSGRSQETQYF. CDR3 DNA: TGTGCCAGCAGTTACTCGATGAATAGCGGGAGATCTCAAGAGACCCAGTACTTC. This sequence joins TRBV6-5 and TRBJ2-5; 9 positions agree with TRBD2. Germline loops: CDR1 MNHEY, CDR2 SVGAGI. The V and J ends lost 0 bases and 2 bases, in that order; junction bases with no gene match: 10. This CDR3 comprises 18 residues.

The V and J genes are TRBV4-2 and TRBJ2-3; TRBD2 agrees at 8 bases. The CDR3 extends over 16 amino acids. Germline V gene lookup returns CDR1 LGHNA and CDR2 YNFKEQ. Trimming removed 2 bases from V and 1 base from J; junction bases left unmatched: 5. The CDR3 coding sequence is TGTGCCAGCAGCCAACAAGCGGGAGAGGGCACAGATACGCAGTATTTT. This gives the protein CASSQQAGEGTDTQYF.

V usage is TRBV28 and J usage is TRBJ2-7, with unresolved D. Trimming removed 3 bases at V and 12 bases at J, with 12 bases between. CDR3 size: 11 residues. Germline-derived CDR1 and CDR2 are MDHEN and SYDVKM. CDR3 protein: CASSLGTVSYF. CDR3 nucleotide sequence: TGTGCCAGCAGTTTGGGTACCGTATCGTACTTC.

This clonotype has a count of ten or more. The chain joins TRBV4-2 to TRBJ2-7, with TRBD2 as a possible D gene (6 bases). Between the trimmed V and J ends, which lost 0 bases and 0 bases, there was a span of 9 bases. This CDR3 spans 15 amino acids. The V gene's germline CDR1 is LGHNA and CDR2 YNFKEQ. The CDR3 sequence: CASSQEASASYEQYF. The CDR3 nucleotides are TGTGCCAGCAGCCAAGAGGCTAGCGCCTCCTACGAGCAGTACTTC.

A remark on this clonotype: One end of the junction fails to match germline, which may point to a read error. The gene calls are TRBV29-1 and TRBJ2-1; 10 bases line up with TRBD1. The CDR3 length is 13 residues. The germline V gene has CDR1 SQVTM and CDR2 ANQGSEA. DNA for the CDR3: TGCAGCGTTTCCGGGACAGGGGACAAGGAGCAGTTCTTC. Protein sequence: CSVSGTGDKEQFF.

The chain carries TRBV20-1 and TRBJ2-3; D may match TRBD1 or TRBD2 (6 bases each). The CDR3 runs 16 residues. V lost 3 bases and J lost 4, with 20 bases in between. Germline values: CDR1 DFQATT, CDR2 SNEGSKA (reference sequence). The CDR3 here is CSASWGGGGLADTQYF. The DNA for the CDR3 is TGCAGTGCTAGTTGGGGAGGAGGGGGTTTGGCAGATACGCAGTATTTT.

The CDR3 region has the DNA TGCAGTGCTCAGCTCCGAGATAATGAGCAGTTCTTC. Residues: CSAQLRDNEQFF. This chain uses TRBV20-1 with TRBJ2-1, with D hard to call. The CDR3 has 12 amino acids. Trimming left V 5 bases short and J 7 bases short, with 12 bases between. Germline V gene data show CDR1 as DFQATT and CDR2 as SNEGSKA (reference sequence).

At least ten counts were recorded for this clonotype. This chain links TRBV15 with TRBJ1-2; 7 nucleotides match TRBD1. CDR1 and CDR2 from the germline V gene are LNHNV and YYDKDF (reference sequence). The V and J ends lost 5 bases and 6 bases, in that order; junction bases with no gene match: 6. The CDR3 consists of 13 residues. The CDR3 loop is CATSRTGADGYTF. CDR3 DNA sequence: TGTGCCACCAGCCGTACAGGGGCGGATGGCTACACCTTC.

This clonotype has a handful of counts. The V gene is TRBV7-2, the J gene TRBJ2-7; D is perhaps TRBD1 or TRBD2 (5 bases each). V was cut by 7 bases and J by 4 bases, with 14 bases left in between. This CDR3 region has 13 residues. CDR1 is SGHTA and CDR2 is FQGNSA in the germline V gene. CDR3 residues: CASTHGALYEQYF. The CDR3 DNA follows: TGTGCCAGCACTCACGGGGCCCTATACGAGCAGTACTTC.

This rearrangement joins TRBV4-3 to TRBJ2-5, with D tentatively TRBD1 or TRBD2 (7 bases each). Between the trimmed V and J ends, which lost 4 bases and 4 bases, there was a span of 19 bases. The germline gives CDR1 LGHNA, CDR2 YSLEER. This CDR3 has 16 amino acids. For the CDR3, the DNA is TGCGCCAGCAGCCCAAGGCTGCAGGGGGGGGGAGAGACCCAGTACTTC. This translates into CASSPRLQGGGETQYF.

In the case of this clonotype: Being one base from a much bigger clone, this may be a read error. This sequence joins TRBV13 and TRBJ2-5; the match to TRBD2 covers 9 bases. V was clipped by 4 bases and J by 12 bases; unmatched bases: 3. This CDR3 has 11 residues. The germline CDR1 and CDR2 sequences are PRHDT and FYEKMQ (reference sequence). DNA of the CDR3: TGTGCCAGCAGCTCTAGCGGGGACGAGTACTTC. Translated, it gives CASSSSGDEYF.